This T cell receptor (beta chain) was identified during a study of blood T cell repertoires in COVID-19. Study background: The United States, Italy and Spain supplied acute and convalescent COVID-19 samples. T cells, B-cell-depleted T cells, or PBMCs supplied cDNA or gDNA.

In the authors' methods: Reference gene primer amplification in the assay estimated nucleated cell counts. Some clones are missing from TCRdb's copy, which holds only in-frame ones; the method was immunoSEQ multiplex PCR. Clonal size and the V and J genes are those of that table, whereas D and trimming came from the DNA. The sample comprises about 220,000 clones, approximately 80% of which are singletons, and roughly 13% rests with the top ten. The CDR3 sequence is 13 residues long. The junction had 1 base not matched to a gene; V was cut back by 2 bases and J by 4 bases. Looked up from germline, CDR1 is SGHVS and CDR2 is FQNEAQ.

Sequenced input: peripheral blood. The genes are TRBV7-8 and TRBJ2-5; 7 nucleotides match TRBD1. The clonotype originates from a human donor in a cohort sampled during active COVID-19. The CDR3 DNA follows: TGTGCCAGCAGCTTATGGACAGGAGAGACCCAGTACTTC. Translation: CASSLWTGETQYF.